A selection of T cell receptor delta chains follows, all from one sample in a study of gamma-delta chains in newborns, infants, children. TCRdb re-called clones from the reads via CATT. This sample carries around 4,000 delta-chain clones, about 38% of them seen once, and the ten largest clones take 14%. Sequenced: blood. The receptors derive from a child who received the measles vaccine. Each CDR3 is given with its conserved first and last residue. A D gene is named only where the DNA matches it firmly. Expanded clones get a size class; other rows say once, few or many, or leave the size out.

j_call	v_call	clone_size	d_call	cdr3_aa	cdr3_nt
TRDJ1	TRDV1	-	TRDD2	CALGESPLFSFLRGIDTDKLIF	TGCGCTCTTGGGGAATCCCCTCTATTTTCCTTCCTACGGGGGATCGACACCGATAAACTCATCTTT
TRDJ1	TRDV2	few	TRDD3	CACDTHYWGIRRRTDKLIF	TGTGCCTGTGACACCCACTACTGGGGGATACGCAGGAGGACCGATAAACTCATCTTT
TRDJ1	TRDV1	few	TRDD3	CALGEGKSAHWGIRGDTDKLIF	TGTGCTCTTGGGGAAGGGAAGTCAGCCCACTGGGGGATACGCGGGGACACCGATAAACTCATCTTT
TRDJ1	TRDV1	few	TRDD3	CALGMGAFKLGDWCNTDKLIF	TGTGCTCTTGGTATGGGGGCCTTCAAGCTGGGGGATTGGTGTAACACCGATAAACTCATCTTT
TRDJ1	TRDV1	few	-	CALGELFLPGILYTDKLIF	TGTGCTCTTGGGGAACTTTTCCTACCGGGGATCCTTTACACCGATAAACTCATCTTT
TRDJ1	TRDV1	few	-	CALGGQSSDRSDKLIF	TGTGCTCTTGGGGGACAATCTTCCGATCGGAGCGATAAACTCATCTTT
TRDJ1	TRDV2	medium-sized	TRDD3	CACDTVLGDTTDKLIF	TGTGCCTGTGACACTGTACTGGGGGATACGACCGATAAACTCATCTTT
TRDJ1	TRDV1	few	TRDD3	CALGELGPSQLGDDDTDKLIF	TGTGCTCTTGGGGAACTAGGCCCGTCTCAACTGGGGGATGATGACACCGATAAACTCATCTTT
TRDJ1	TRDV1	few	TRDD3	CALGPPLLPMAYWGMYTDKLIF	TGTGCTCTTGGTCCCCCGTTATTGCCTATGGCTTACTGGGGGATGTACACCGATAAACTCATCTTT
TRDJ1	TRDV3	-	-	CAFSPLFPLAFPTDKLIF	TGTGCCTTTAGCCCCCTCTTCCCCCTCGCGTTCCCAACTGATAAACTCATCTTT
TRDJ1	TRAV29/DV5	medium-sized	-	CAASATPTAGGVYTDKLIF	TGTGCAGCAAGCGCGACCCCTACGGCAGGCGGGGTCTACACCGATAAACTCATCTTT
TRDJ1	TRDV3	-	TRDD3	CAFRLSPGGIRETDKLIF	TGTGCCTTTAGGCTCTCACCGGGGGGGATAAGGGAGACCGATAAACTCATCTTT
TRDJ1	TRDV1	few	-	CALGEPPTVWWGNKLIF	TGTGCTCTTGGGGAACCCCCTACGGTCTGGTGGGGTAATAAACTCATCTTT
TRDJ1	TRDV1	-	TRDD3	CALGHLGDTYTDKLIF	TGTGCTCTTGGGCACCTGGGGGATACCTACACCGATAAACTCATCTTT
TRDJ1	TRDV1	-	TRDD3	CALGEPIRAPLDWGPYGTDKLIF	TGTGCTCTTGGGGAACCCATAAGGGCTCCCTTGGACTGGGGGCCCTACGGCACCGATAAACTCATCTTT
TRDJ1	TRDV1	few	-	CALGEVFKTFSSREATDKLIF	TGTGCTCTTGGGGAAGTCTTCAAAACTTTCAGTAGTAGGGAGGCCACCGATAAACTCATCTTT
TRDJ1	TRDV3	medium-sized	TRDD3	CAFYTGGPYTDKLIF	TGTGCCTTTTATACTGGGGGACCATACACCGATAAACTCATCTTT
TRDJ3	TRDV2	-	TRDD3	CACAYWGIPPWDTRQMFF	TGTGCCTGCGCCTACTGGGGGATACCTCCCTGGGACACCCGACAGATGTTTTTC
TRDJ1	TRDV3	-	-	CAFRAIKRIADKLIF	TGTGCCTTTCGGGCAATAAAAAGAATAGCGGATAAACTCATCTTT
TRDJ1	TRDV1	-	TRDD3	CALGEDLLLGDTLPYTDKLIF	TGTGCTCTTGGGGAAGACCTCTTACTGGGGGATACGCTCCCATACACCGATAAACTCATCTTT
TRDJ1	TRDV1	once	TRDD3	CALGDPLPLLGDRTTDKLIF	TGTGCTCTTGGGGATCCACTTCCTTTACTGGGGGATAGAACCACCGATAAACTCATCTTT
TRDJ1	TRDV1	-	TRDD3	CALGELSHFPSYWGIPTDKLIF	TGTGCTCTTGGGGAATTATCGCACTTTCCCTCCTACTGGGGGATCCCTACCGATAAACTCATCTTT
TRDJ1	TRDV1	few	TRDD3	CALGEPKAPLSGGLPWNTDKLIF	TGTGCTCTTGGGGAACCGAAGGCCCCCCTTTCTGGGGGACTCCCCTGGAACACCGATAAACTCATCTTT
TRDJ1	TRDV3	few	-	CALPSYGLGVPYTDKLIF	TGTGCCTTGCCTTCCTACGGACTGGGGGTCCCGTACACCGATAAACTCATCTTT
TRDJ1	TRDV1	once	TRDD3	CALGEGASPIWGTNHPLTDKLIF	TGTGCGCTTGGGGAAGGGGCTTCCCCTATTTGGGGGACCAACCATCCCTTAACCGATAAACTCATCTTT
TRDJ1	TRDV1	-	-	CALGELALRMYTDKLIF	TGTGCTCTTGGGGAACTAGCCCTGCGCATGTACACCGATAAACTCATCTTT
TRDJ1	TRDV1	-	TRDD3	CALGERHLLMWMWMGDGEGDAKLIF	TGTGCTCTTGGGGAACGGCACCTACTGATGTGGATGTGGATGGGGGATGGAGAAGGTGACGCGAAACTCATCTTT
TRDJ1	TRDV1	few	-	CALGESKAPLLPEKLIF	TGTGCTCTTGGGGAAAGTAAGGCGCCTCTCCTTCCGGAGAAGCTCATCTTT
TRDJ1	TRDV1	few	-	CALGEQPFLPGIPPPWADKLIF	TGTGCTCTTGGGGAACAGCCCTTCCTACCGGGGATACCCCCCCCTTGGGCCGATAAACTCATCTTT
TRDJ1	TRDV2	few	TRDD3	CACDTGAGGYGDKLIF	TGTGCCTGTGACACCGGGGCTGGGGGATACGGGGATAAACTCATCTTT
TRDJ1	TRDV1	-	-	CALGERPFLLGVTDKLIF	TGTGCTCTTGGGGAACGACCATTCCTACTGGGGGTCACCGATAAACTCATCTTT